These T cell receptor beta chains were read from a single sample in a study of blood T cell dynamics during melanoma immunotherapy. Using immunoSEQ multiplex PCR, the repertoire was profiled, and TCRdb retains in-frame clones only, with some absent. Here the sample spans 8,800 or so clones, 85% to 90% being singletons. Sequencing was performed on blood, taken from a patient treated with checkpoint blockade. The receptors here all came from a human donor with melanoma. The CDR3 runs from the conserved cysteine through the conserved F or W.

CDR3 length: 16; V gene: TRBV21-1; J gene: TRBJ1-3; CDR3 protein: CASSKLQRDSGNTIYF
CDR3 length: 16; V gene: TRBV7-2; J gene: TRBJ1-3; CDR3 protein: CASSSQPGETGNTIYF
CDR3 length: 14; V gene: TRBV10-3; J gene: TRBJ1-2; CDR3 protein: CAISGGTGDYGYTF
CDR3 length: 12; V gene: TRBV7-9; J gene: TRBJ1-6; CDR3 protein: CASNYDNSPLHF
CDR3 length: 16; V gene: TRBV4-1; J gene: TRBJ2-1; CDR3 protein: CASSPARGQEYNEQFF
CDR3 length: 16; V gene: TRBV19; J gene: TRBJ1-3; CDR3 protein: CASSINGILGGNTIYF
CDR3 length: 15; V gene: TRBV19; J gene: TRBJ2-7; CDR3 protein: CASIDWRGPAPEQYF
CDR3 length: 14; V gene: TRBV2; J gene: TRBJ1-2; CDR3 protein: CASSEERVNYGYTF
CDR3 length: 18; V gene: TRBV6-1; J gene: TRBJ1-5; CDR3 protein: CASSGSRERLYSNQPQHF
CDR3 length: 12; V gene: TRBV6-1; J gene: TRBJ1-2; CDR3 protein: CAIGDREYGYTF
CDR3 length: 13; V gene: TRBV7-2; J gene: TRBJ2-3; CDR3 protein: CASSLDGLDTQYF
CDR3 length: 14; V gene: TRBV13; J gene: TRBJ2-7; CDR3 protein: CASSSRGRSYEQYF
CDR3 length: 14; V gene: TRBV5-6; J gene: TRBJ1-4; CDR3 protein: CASSFGTAREKLFF
CDR3 length: 14; V gene: TRBV7-2; J gene: TRBJ1-2; CDR3 protein: CASSFDGRVGGYTF
CDR3 length: 15; V gene: TRBV6-1; J gene: TRBJ1-4; CDR3 protein: CASSELGQPNEKLFF
CDR3 length: 14; V gene: TRBV5-1; J gene: TRBJ2-5; CDR3 protein: CASSPTGAPETQYF
CDR3 length: 15; V gene: TRBV6-5; J gene: TRBJ1-2; CDR3 protein: CASRRFFDGDQGYTF
CDR3 length: 12; V gene: TRBV30; J gene: TRBJ1-4; CDR3 protein: CAWSQPQEKLFF
CDR3 length: 13; V gene: TRBV6-5; J gene: TRBJ1-2; CDR3 protein: CASSRGRAYGYTF
CDR3 length: 13; V gene: TRBV7-6; J gene: TRBJ1-6; CDR3 protein: CASSFGQSSPLHF
CDR3 length: 17; V gene: TRBV18; J gene: TRBJ1-4; CDR3 protein: CASSPATAGATNEKLFF
CDR3 length: 15; V gene: TRBV7-2; J gene: TRBJ1-5; CDR3 protein: CASTLDRPGDQPQHF